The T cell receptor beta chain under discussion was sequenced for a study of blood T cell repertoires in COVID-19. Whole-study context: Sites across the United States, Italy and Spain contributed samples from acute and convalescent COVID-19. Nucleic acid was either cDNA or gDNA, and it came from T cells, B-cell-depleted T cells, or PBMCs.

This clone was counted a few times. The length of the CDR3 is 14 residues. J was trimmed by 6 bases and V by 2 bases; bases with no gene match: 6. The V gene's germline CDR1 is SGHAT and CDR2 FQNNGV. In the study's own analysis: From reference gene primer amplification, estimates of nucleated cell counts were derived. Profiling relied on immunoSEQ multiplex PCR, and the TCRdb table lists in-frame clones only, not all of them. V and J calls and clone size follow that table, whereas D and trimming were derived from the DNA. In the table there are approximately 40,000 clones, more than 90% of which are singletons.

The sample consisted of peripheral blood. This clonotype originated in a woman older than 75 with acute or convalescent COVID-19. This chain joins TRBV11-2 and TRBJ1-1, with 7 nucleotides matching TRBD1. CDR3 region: CASSLTQGVAEAFF. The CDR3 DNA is TGTGCCAGCAGCTTAACTCAGGGGGTGGCTGAAGCTTTCTTT. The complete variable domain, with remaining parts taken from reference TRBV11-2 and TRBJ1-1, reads EAGVAQSPRYKIIEKRQSVAFWCNPISGHATLYWYQQILGQGPKLLIQFQNNGVVDDSQLPKDRFSAERLKGVDSTLKIQPAKLEDSAVYLCASSLTQGVAEAFFGQGTRLTVV.